A single sample is the source of the 10 T cell receptor beta chains below, sequenced in a study of blood T cell repertoires in COVID-19. Here immunoSEQ multiplex PCR was the method, and the copy in TCRdb shows in-frame clones only, minus some. The repertoire holds 250,000 to 350,000 clones, with 80% to 90% as singletons. Sequenced sample: PBMCs or T cells enriched from blood (not recorded which). The origin of the receptors is a woman in her late teens or twenties who had recovered from COVID-19.

The chain has TRBV5-8 and TRBJ1-1, with D maybe TRBD1 (6 bases). The CDR3 consists of 15 residues. V lost 5 bases to trimming and J lost 5 bases, with 19 bases between them. From germline, CDR1 is SGHTS and CDR2 YDEGEE. The CDR3 reads CASRSGRGRGTEAFF. In DNA form, the CDR3 reads TGTGCCAGCAGATCTGGACGGGGCAGGGGTACTGAAGCTTTCTTT.

A single count supports this clone. V gene TRBV9 combines with J gene TRBJ2-1; weak D call: TRBD2 (6 bases). V was pared by 5 bases and J by 10 bases, with 19 bases between. The CDR3 runs to 14 residues. Germline CDR1 is SGDLS and CDR2 is YYNGEE. The CDR3: CASRRDSTQGEQFF. In DNA form, the CDR3 reads TGTGCCAGCAGGCGGGACTCGACCCAAGGCGAGCAGTTCTTC.

This clone was seen a few times. The chain employs TRBV6-5 and TRBJ1-5; 7 bases are shared with TRBD1. This CDR3 has 14 residues. Germline CDR1 is MNHEY and CDR2 is SVGAGI. J was trimmed by 2 bases and V by 4 bases; bases with no gene match: 2. In DNA form, the CDR3 reads TGTGCCAGCAGTTTAGACAGGGGCAATCAGCCCCAGCATTTT. Its translation is CASSLDRGNQPQHF.

This clone was counted a few times. The V gene is TRBV15, the J gene TRBJ1-6, with TRBD1 matching 12 bases. The CDR3 extends over 17 amino acids. CDR1 and CDR2 from the germline V gene are LNHNV and YYDKDF (reference sequence). Germline trimming cut 1 base from V and 6 bases from J; bases unmatched to any gene: 4. CDR3 sequence (DNA): TGTGCCACCAGCAGAGGGGGGGACAGGGGGCCTAATTCACCCCTCCACTTT. Protein sequence: CATSRGGDRGPNSPLHF.

CDR3 residues: CASSLVRPAYNEQFF. The DNA of the CDR3 is TGTGCCAGCAGCCTAGTACGACCTGCCTACAATGAGCAGTTCTTC. The genes are TRBV6-5 and TRBJ2-1; D is unclear. The CDR3 length is 15 residues. Per the germline V gene, CDR1 is MNHEY and CDR2 is SVGAGI. The ends were cut back, 6 bases at V and 2 bases at J, with 14 bases in the middle.

The V call is TRBV19, the J call TRBJ1-5, with TRBD1 identical over 7 bases. The CDR3 is 14 residues long. The V gene's germline CDR1 is LNHDA and CDR2 SQIVND (reference sequence). V gave up 1 base and J gave up 7 bases; unmatched junction bases: 4. This chain's CDR3 is CASSIVSGGQPQHF. CDR3 DNA sequence: TGTGCCAGTAGTATAGTTTCAGGGGGGCAGCCCCAGCATTTT.

A note on this clone: The germline gene is not matched at one end of the junction; a read error may be the cause. The V call is TRBV10-2, the J call TRBJ1-5, with D unresolved. The CDR3 runs to 14 residues. Germline CDR1 and CDR2: WSHSY and SAAADI. CDR3 sequence (DNA): TGCGCCAGCAGTCAGTCCTCTAGCAATCAGCCCCAGCATTTT. Its protein is CASSQSSSNQPQHF.

V usage is TRBV3-1 (or the pseudogene TRBV3-2) and J usage is TRBJ1-6; D not resolved. The CDR3 contains 14 residues. V was clipped by 3 bases and J by 9 bases, with 12 bases between them. The V gene's germline CDR1 is LGHDT and CDR2 YNNKEL (reference sequence). CDR3 DNA sequence: TGTGCCAGCAGCCACGGGGAGTTCGGTTCACCCCTCCACTTT. It codes for CASSHGEFGSPLHF.

The rearrangement uses TRBV4-2 and TRBJ1-2; D is possibly TRBD1 (5 bases). The CDR3 length is 16 residues. The germline CDR1 and CDR2 sequences are LGHNA and YNFKEQ. Between the trimmed V and J ends, which lost 2 bases and 2 bases, there was a span of 15 bases. This CDR3 is CASSQPPLTVNYGYTF. Here the CDR3 DNA reads TGTGCCAGCAGCCAACCTCCCCTGACAGTAAACTATGGCTACACCTTC.

The V gene is TRBV4-1, the J gene TRBJ2-2; 9 nucleotides match TRBD1. V shed 3 bases, J shed 13 bases, and the junction held 12 bases outside the gene matches. The germline V gene encodes CDR1 MGHRA and CDR2 YSYEKL. The CDR3 extends over 15 amino acids. This chain's CDR3 is CASSHQTRQGVGLFF. CDR3 bases: TGCGCCAGCAGCCACCAAACTCGACAGGGGGTTGGGCTGTTTTTT.